This T cell receptor (beta chain) was sequenced during a study of OX40 agonist ivuxolimab in advanced cancers. This clone appeared a few times. Some clones are missing from TCRdb's copy, which holds only in-frame ones; the method was immunoSEQ multiplex PCR. In the table there are roughly 67,000 clones, about 82% of which are singletons. The V gene's germline CDR1 is SGHTA and CDR2 FQGNSA. The CDR3 has 14 amino acids. V lost 5 bases, J lost 2 bases, and 12 bases lay in between. Here the sequenced sample was CD4+ or CD8+ T cells sorted from blood, taken in a trial of the OX40 agonist ivuxolimab. V gene TRBV7-2 combines with J gene TRBJ1-2; D not certain. The sequence was obtained from an adult with an advanced solid tumor such as melanoma, head and neck, liver or kidney cancer. This chain's CDR3 is CASSTASLNYGYTF. CDR3 sequence (DNA): TGTGCCAGCAGCACCGCGAGTTTGAACTATGGCTACACCTTC. Looking up the rest from reference TRBV7-2 and TRBJ1-2 gives the full variable domain: GAGVSQSPSNKVTEKGKDVELRCDPISGHTALYWYRQSLGQGLEFLIYFQGNSAPDKSGLPSDRFSAERTGGSVSTLTIQRTQQEDSAVYLCASSTASLNYGYTFGSGTRLTVV.